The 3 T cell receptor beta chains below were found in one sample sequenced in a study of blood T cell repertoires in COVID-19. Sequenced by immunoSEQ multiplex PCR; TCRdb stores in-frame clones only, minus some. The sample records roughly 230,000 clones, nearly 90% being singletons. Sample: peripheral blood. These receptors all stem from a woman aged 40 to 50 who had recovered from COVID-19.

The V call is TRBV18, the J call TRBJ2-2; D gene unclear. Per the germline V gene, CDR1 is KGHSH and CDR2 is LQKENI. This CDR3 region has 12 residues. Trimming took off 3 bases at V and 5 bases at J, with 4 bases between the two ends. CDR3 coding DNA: TGTGCCAGCTCACCCCAAACCGGGGAGCTGTTTTTT. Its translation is CASSPQTGELFF.

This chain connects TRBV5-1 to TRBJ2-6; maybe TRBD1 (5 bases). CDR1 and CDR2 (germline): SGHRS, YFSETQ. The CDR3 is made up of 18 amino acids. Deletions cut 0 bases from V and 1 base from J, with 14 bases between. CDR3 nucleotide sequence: TGCGCCAGCAGCTTGGGTGCAGGGATAACTTCTGGGGCCAACGTCCTGACTTTC. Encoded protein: CASSLGAGITSGANVLTF.

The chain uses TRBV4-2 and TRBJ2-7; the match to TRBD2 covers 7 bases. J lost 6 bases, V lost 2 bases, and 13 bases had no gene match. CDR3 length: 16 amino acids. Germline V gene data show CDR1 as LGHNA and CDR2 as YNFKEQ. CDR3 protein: CASSQPLGTSAGEQYF. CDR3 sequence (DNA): TGTGCCAGCAGCCAACCCCTCGGTACTAGCGCGGGCGAGCAGTACTTC.